The 21 T cell receptor beta chains listed next were all sequenced from one sample in a study of metastatic and nonmetastatic thyroid tumors. All patients were untreated before thyroid surgery. Via MiXCR, TCRdb re-called the PCR reads. The sample carries 4,000 or so clones, 30% to 40% recorded once. Sequencing input: adjacent normal tissue. Receptors were obtained from a female donor with papillary thyroid cancer or a benign thyroid nodule (not recorded which). Some clones in this sample may be carry-over from other donors' samples.

The chain uses TRBV12-3 or TRBV12-4 and TRBJ1-1; D unclear. V was pared by 6 bases and J by 4 bases, with 15 bases between. The CDR3 spans 14 residues. Here the CDR3 DNA reads TGTGCCAGCAGCCTGGGCGGCGGGAGCACTGAAGCTTTCTTT. It translates to CASSLGGGSTEAFF.

This clone showed up just a few times. The chain is built from TRBV19 and TRBJ2-7; D call uncertain. Germline V gene sequence: CDR1 LNHDA, CDR2 SQIVND (reference sequence). V lost 9 bases, J lost 2 bases, and 20 bases lay in between. CDR3 size: 15 residues. This chain's CDR3 is CASSLLNKPTYEQYF. CDR3 in DNA: TGTGCCAGCAGCTTATTAAACAAACCCACCTACGAGCAGTACTTC.

In its sample, this clone was seen many times. This chain connects TRBV4-1 to TRBJ1-6, with no clear D. The germline V and J ends were trimmed by 3 bases and 6 bases, with 3 bases remaining between them. This CDR3 contains 12 residues. Looked up from germline, CDR1 is MGHRA and CDR2 is YSYEKL. CDR3 DNA sequence: TGCGCCAGCAGCCAGGGTAATTCACCCCTCCACTTT. Translated: CASSQGNSPLHF.

This clone was counted between two and nine times. V and J are TRBV12-3 or TRBV12-4 and TRBJ2-7; 15 nucleotides match TRBD2. The junction had 7 bases not matched to a gene; V was cut back by 6 bases and J by 4 bases. The CDR3 loop spans 16 amino acids. The CDR3 sequence is CASRPGLAGGGYEQYF. The CDR3, as DNA: TGTGCCAGCAGGCCTGGACTAGCGGGAGGGGGGTACGAGCAGTACTTC.

As for this clone: One junction end disagrees with the germline gene, perhaps due to a read error. The rearrangement links TRBV6-2 or TRBV6-3 to TRBJ1-2, with no clear D. Germline V gives CDR1 MNHEY, CDR2 SVGEGT. The CDR3 contains 14 residues. The CDR3 is CASSYFGPSYSYTF. CDR3 sequence (DNA): TGTGCCAGCAGTTACTTCGGACCGTCCTATAGCTACACCTTC.

J is TRBJ2-7 and V is TRBV9, with D possibly being TRBD1 (5 bases). V was clipped by 0 bases and J by 1 base, with 8 bases between them. The CDR3 loop spans 14 amino acids. In germline, CDR1 is SGDLS, CDR2 YYNGEE. In DNA, the CDR3 is TGTGCCAGCAGCGTAGAGGGGCAGTCCTACGAGCAGTACTTC. The encoded protein is CASSVEGQSYEQYF.

The rearrangement joins TRBV19 to TRBJ2-1, with TRBD1 identical over 7 bases. The CDR3 runs to 16 residues. Germline CDR1 reads LNHDA; CDR2 reads SQIVND (reference sequence). The ends lost 1 base at V and 1 base at J; junction bases unmatched: 4. The CDR3 region has the DNA TGTGCCAGTAGTATAGCGACAGGGCTATCCTACAATGAGCAGTTCTTC. Translating gives CASSIATGLSYNEQFF.

The chain uses TRBV12-3 or TRBV12-4 and TRBJ1-2; 10 bases match TRBD1. The CDR3 loop spans 15 amino acids. Trimming removed 3 bases from V and 8 bases from J; junction bases left unmatched: 9. CDR3 protein: CASSFTGTGDGGYTF. The CDR3 DNA follows: TGTGCCAGCAGTTTCACCGGGACAGGGGACGGGGGCTACACCTTC.

The V and J genes are TRBV2 and TRBJ2-7; 8 bases are a match to TRBD1. This CDR3 comprises 13 residues. CDR1 SNHLY and CDR2 FYNNEI come from the germline V gene. V dropped 11 bases and J dropped 2; count of bases not matched to a gene: 8. The CDR3 is CARRDRGTYEQYF. The CDR3 region has the DNA TGTGCCCGACGAGACAGGGGAACCTACGAGCAGTACTTC.

In its sample, this clone is large. This chain connects TRBV20-1 to TRBJ2-1, with TRBD2 identical over 8 bases. Germline CDR1 is DFQATT and CDR2 is SNEGSKA (reference sequence). The CDR3 sequence is 15 residues long. With 2 bases clipped from V and 2 bases from J, the junction kept 5 bases outside the gene matches. CDR3 amino acids: CSARRLAPTYNEQFF. The CDR3 region has the DNA TGCAGTGCTAGACGACTAGCGCCCACCTACAATGAGCAGTTCTTC.

This clone was observed a handful of times. The chain uses TRBV27 and TRBJ2-3, with D unresolved. This CDR3 has 13 residues. V was shortened by 5 bases and J by 2 bases, with 8 bases between the two germline ends. Germline assignment: CDR1 MNHEY and CDR2 SMNVEV (reference sequence). The CDR3 region has the DNA TGTGCCAGCAGTGGGCCGGACACAGATACGCAGTATTTT. This encodes CASSGPDTDTQYF.

V usage is TRBV7-8 and J usage is TRBJ2-5; D uncertain. Germline V gene lookup returns CDR1 SGHVS and CDR2 FQNEAQ. V gave up 3 bases and J gave up 4 bases, with 6 bases separating them. The CDR3 sequence is 12 residues long. CDR3 DNA sequence: TGTGCCAGCAGCTTCAACGCAGAGACCCAGTACTTC. Translation: CASSFNAETQYF.

This clone has a handful of counts. The rearrangement uses TRBV19 and TRBJ2-2, with 13 bases fitting TRBD2. V was pared by 3 bases and J by 6 bases, with 7 bases of the junction left unmatched. The CDR3 sequence is 17 residues long. From germline, CDR1 is LNHDA and CDR2 SQIVND (reference sequence). CDR3: CASSMGFGLAGAGELFF. DNA of the CDR3: TGTGCCAGTAGTATGGGATTTGGACTAGCGGGAGCCGGGGAGCTGTTTTTT. Complete variable domain (other parts from reference TRBV19 and TRBJ2-2): DGGITQSPKYLFRKEGQNVTLSCEQNLNHDAMYWYRQDPGQGLRLIYYSQIVNDFQKGDIAEGYSVSREKKESFPLTVTSAQKNPTAFYLCASSMGFGLAGAGELFFGEGSRLTVL.

The chain joins TRBV5-6 to TRBJ2-7, with D maybe TRBD2 (6 bases). Trimming pared 1 base from V and 6 bases from J, leaving 17 bases between. This CDR3 comprises 15 residues. Looked up from germline, CDR1 is SGHDT and CDR2 is YYEEEE. This chain's CDR3 is CASSLSAGGKGEQYF. The CDR3 DNA reads TGTGCCAGCAGCTTGTCAGCGGGTGGTAAAGGCGAGCAGTACTTC.

As for this clone: An end of the junction does not agree with germline; a read error may underlie this. The rearrangement joins TRBV7-7 to TRBJ2-5, with D possibly TRBD2 on 6 matching bases. Germline CDR1 and CDR2: SSHAT and FNYEAQ (reference sequence). This CDR3 region has 14 residues. The CDR3 reads CASSSGGPQETQYF. Here the CDR3 DNA reads TGTGCTAGCAGCTCCGGGGGTCCCCAAGAGACCCAGTACTTC. Full variable domain (remainder filled in from reference TRBV7-7 and TRBJ2-5): GAGVSQSPRYKVTKRGQDVTLRCDPISSHATLYWYQQALGQGPEFLTYFNYEAQPDKSGLPSDRFSAERPEGSISTLTIQRTEQRDSAMYRCASSSGGPQETQYFGPGTRLLVL.

J is TRBJ2-7 and V is TRBV6-1; weak D call: TRBD2 (5 bases). V was shortened by 10 bases and J by 1 base, with 23 bases between the two germline ends. The germline CDR1 and CDR2 sequences are MNHNS and SASEGT. The CDR3 has 16 amino acids. The CDR3 DNA follows: TGTGCCACCCACCGGCATGGAGGCGCAAGGTCCTACGAGCAGTACTTC. Translated: CATHRHGGARSYEQYF.

This clone appeared a few times. A read error may produce the germline difference seen at one junction end. The chain is built from TRBV6-1 and TRBJ1-2; 9 bases match TRBD1. CDR1 is MNHNS, CDR2 SASEGT, per germline. The CDR3 spans 15 residues. The CDR3 reads CASSQEGTGFYVYTF. CDR3 coding DNA: TGTGCCAGCAGCCAGGAAGGGACAGGGTTTTATGTCTACACCTTC.

V is TRBV7-2 and J is TRBJ2-7; 7 bases fit TRBD1. The CDR3 has 17 amino acids. V lost 1 base and J lost 0; bases outside the gene matches: 9. Germline CDR1 is SGHTA and CDR2 is FQGNSA. CDR3 amino acids: CASSLGPWGQTSYEQYF. CDR3 in DNA: TGTGCCAGCAGCTTAGGGCCTTGGGGACAGACCTCCTACGAGCAGTACTTC.

The chain uses TRBV5-1 and TRBJ1-5; D gene unclear. V gave up 5 bases and J gave up 4 bases, with 10 bases separating them. The CDR3 spans 13 residues. Germline V gene sequence: CDR1 SGHRS, CDR2 YFSETQ. The CDR3 sequence: CASRPRPNQPQHF. The CDR3 region has the DNA TGCGCCAGCAGGCCCCGGCCGAATCAGCCCCAGCATTTT.

This sequence joins TRBV6-1 and TRBJ1-1, with 7 bases that match TRBD1. V was pared by 7 bases and J by 6 bases, with 8 bases of the junction left unmatched. Germline-derived CDR1 and CDR2 are MNHNS and SASEGT. The CDR3 is made up of 13 amino acids. DNA for the CDR3: TGTGCCAGCACCATAACAGGGGTGGCTGAAGCTTTCTTT. Protein sequence: CASTITGVAEAFF.

A remark on this clone: This may come from a read error, since a much larger clone is one base off. The chain uses TRBV20-1 and TRBJ1-5; D possibly corresponds to TRBD1 (6 bases). This CDR3 comprises 15 residues. The germline V gene has CDR1 DFQATT and CDR2 SNEGSKA (reference sequence). The CDR3 region is CSAGGKGGGNRPQHF. CDR3 DNA sequence: TGCAGTGCTGGGGGGAAGGGTGGGGGCAATCGGCCCCAGCATTTT.